This TCR beta chain was found in a study of response to subunit inactivated influenza vaccine. This clonotype was seen only a few times. TCRdb reanalysed the RT-PCR reads using MiXCR and keeps one entry per CDR3 protein. This sample has fewer than 650,000 distinct CDR3 sequences; over 10% occur once, and the top ten carry approximately 14%. The clonotype originates from a man in his forties or fifties who received an inactivated influenza vaccine. The sequencing here drew on PBMCs from blood, taken about 6 weeks after vaccination.

The CDR3 DNA reads as TGTGCCACCCAACAACTAGCGGGGGCGGGTGAGCAGTACTTC. The encoded protein is CATQQLAGAGEQYF. The chain recombines TRBV12-3 or TRBV12-4 with TRBJ2-7, with 11 positions matching TRBD2. V gave up 10 bases and J gave up 7 bases; unmatched junction bases: 12. This CDR3 comprises 14 residues.